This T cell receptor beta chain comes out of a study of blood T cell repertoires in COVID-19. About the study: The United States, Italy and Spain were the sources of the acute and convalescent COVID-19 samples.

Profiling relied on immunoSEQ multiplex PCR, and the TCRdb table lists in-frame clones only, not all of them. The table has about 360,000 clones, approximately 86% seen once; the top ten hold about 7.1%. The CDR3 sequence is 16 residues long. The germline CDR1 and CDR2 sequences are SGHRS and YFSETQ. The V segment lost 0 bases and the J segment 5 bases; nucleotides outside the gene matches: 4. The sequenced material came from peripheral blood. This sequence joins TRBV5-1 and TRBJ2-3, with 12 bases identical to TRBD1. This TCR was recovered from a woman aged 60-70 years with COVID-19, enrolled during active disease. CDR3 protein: CASSLAGTGGRDTQYF. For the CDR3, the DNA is TGCGCCAGCAGCTTGGCCGGGACAGGGGGCAGAGATACGCAGTATTTT.